The 31 T cell receptor beta chains below were found in one sample sequenced in a study of low-dose radiotherapy and immunotherapy resistance in tumors (dated 2022 in TCRdb). The time point label, read with the paper, signifies: after trial treatment. The sample's treatment or condition label is to be understood as: LDRT plus nivolumab, ipilimumab, low-dose cyclophosphamide and aspirin (RACIN trial). Data came from an Illumina HiSeq 2500. First-strand cDNA was synthesized with Superscript III and a set of TRAV- and TRBV-specific primers, covering both TCRalpha and TCRbeta chains. A roughly 18-cycle PCR with Phusion amplified the TCRs, pairing a constant-region primer with the adapter that was attached to the V primers. TCRdb itself trimmed the public reads at Q25 with fastp, ran MiXCR and retained productive beta chains. Each entry is one CDR3 protein sequence, shown with its most common DNA and genes. The sample contains around 80,000 distinct CDR3 sequences, around 17% of them found a single time. The leading ten clones occupy approximately 1.3% of the sample.

The sequenced sample was PBMCs, obtained after low-dose radiotherapy plus immunotherapy. The receptors stem from a male donor with prostate cancer.

There are many counts of this clonotype. The chain links TRBV29-1 to TRBJ2-3, with TRBD1 matching over 10 bases. The germline V gene encodes CDR1 SQVTM and CDR2 ANQGSEA. The V segment lost 6 bases and the J segment 5 bases; nucleotides outside the gene matches: 8. The CDR3 extends over 14 amino acids. The CDR3 reads CSVRAGTGVDTQYF. Here the CDR3 DNA reads TGCAGCGTCCGGGCCGGGACAGGGGTAGATACGCAGTATTTT.

This clonotype was counted ten times or more. The chain uses TRBV3-1 and TRBJ1-4; possibly TRBD1 for D (5 bases). V gave up 4 bases and J gave up 6 bases, with 21 bases separating them. The length of the CDR3 is 17 residues. Per the germline V gene, CDR1 is LGHDT and CDR2 is YNNKEL (reference sequence). In DNA form, the CDR3 reads TGTGCCAGCAGCCCCGGTTTGGAGGGGCAGTTTGATGAAAAACTGTTTTTT. This encodes CASSPGLEGQFDEKLFF.

This clonotype was detected only a few times. The V gene is TRBV27, the J gene TRBJ2-7; D call uncertain. Trimming removed 0 bases at V and 5 bases at J, with 14 bases between. Germline CDR1 MNHEY, CDR2 SMNVEV (reference sequence). The CDR3 has 15 residues. CDR3 nucleotides: TGTGCCAGCAGTTTATCGGTTGGGTTTGGCGACGAGCAGTACTTC. It codes for CASSLSVGFGDEQYF.

Notes on this clonotype: This CDR3 is missing its conserved last phenylalanine or tryptophan, likely due to a read error. CDR3: CASTPGASSYEQYS. CDR3 DNA: TGTGCCAGCACCCCGGGAGCTTCATCCTACGAGCAGTACTCC. This sequence joins TRBV9 and TRBJ2-7; D may be TRBD2 (6 bases). Germline-derived CDR1 and CDR2 are SGDLS and YYNGEE. CDR3 length: 14 amino acids. V dropped 6 bases and J dropped 1 base, with 14 bases sitting between them.

Many counts were recorded for this clonotype. The rearrangement joins TRBV27 to TRBJ2-7, with 8 positions matching TRBD2. V was clipped by 3 bases and J by 3 bases; unmatched bases: 16. The germline V gene encodes CDR1 MNHEY and CDR2 SMNVEV (reference sequence). This CDR3 spans 18 amino acids. The CDR3 DNA is TGTGCCAGCAGTTTTTCCGCATACCCCAGCGGGAGTAACTACGAGCAGTACTTC. It codes for CASSFSAYPSGSNYEQYF.

As concerns this clonotype: A far bigger clonotype differs at one base, so this is likely a read error. The CDR3 region is CASSPGHAALYDQYF. In DNA, the CDR3 is TGCGCCAGCAGCCCTGGACATGCCGCTCTCTACGATCAGTACTTC. The chain recombines TRBV4-1 with TRBJ2-7; a possible D gene is TRBD1 (5 bases). CDR3 size: 15 residues. Germline values: CDR1 MGHRA, CDR2 YSYEKL.

This clonotype was observed many times. The J gene is TRBJ2-3, the V gene TRBV4-1; D might be TRBD2 (6 bases). CDR1 and CDR2 from the germline V gene are MGHRA and YSYEKL. Trimming shortened V by 1 base and J by 4 bases, and 12 bases separated the two germline ends. CDR3 length equals 15 residues. The CDR3 protein is CASSQGGRRADTQYF. The CDR3 DNA reads as TGCGCCAGCAGCCAAGGGGGCAGGAGGGCAGATACGCAGTATTTT.

In this sample, this clonotype turned up many times. This chain uses TRBV5-5 with TRBJ2-3; D is unclear. V gave up 0 bases and J gave up 2 bases, with 7 bases separating them. Per germline, CDR1 SGHKS and CDR2 YYEKEE (reference sequence). The CDR3 length is 14 residues. The CDR3 reads CASSLGGITDTQYF. CDR3 sequence (DNA): TGTGCCAGCAGCTTGGGGGGTATCACAGATACGCAGTATTTT.

This clonotype was counted at least ten times. This chain uses TRBV20-1 with TRBJ2-5, with 10 positions matching TRBD2. After removal of 1 base from V and 5 bases from J, the junction contained 7 bases not matched to a gene. The CDR3 extends over 15 amino acids. Germline V CDR1 and CDR2: DFQATT, SNEGSKA (reference sequence). CDR3 coding DNA: TGCAGTGCTAGAGTCCCTAGCGGGAGAGCGGAGACCCAGTACTTC. The encoded protein is CSARVPSGRAETQYF.

This clonotype was recorded many times. The rearrangement joins TRBV20-1 to TRBJ2-1, with 9 bases matching TRBD1. Germline V gives CDR1 DFQATT, CDR2 SNEGSKA (reference sequence). The CDR3 is 12 amino acids. Trimming at V came to 6 bases and at J to 7 bases, leaving 4 bases not matched to a gene. CDR3 sequence (DNA): TGCAGTGCGGGACAGGGTTTGAATGAGCAGTTCTTC. It is translated as CSAGQGLNEQFF.

The table lists this clonotype with many counts. This chain connects TRBV2 to TRBJ1-2, with 8 positions matching TRBD1. The CDR3 is 13 amino acids. Germline CDR1 reads SNHLY; CDR2 reads FYNNEI. The V and J ends lost 6 bases and 6 bases, in that order; junction bases with no gene match: 6. The CDR3 sequence is CASRGQGPHGYTF. In DNA, the CDR3 is TGTGCCAGCAGAGGACAGGGCCCACATGGCTACACCTTC.

This clonotype was counted ten times or more. The CDR3 DNA follows: TGTGCCAGCAGCTTAGGGAGCGGTTACACAGATACGCAGTATTTT. Residues: CASSLGSGYTDTQYF. This chain joins TRBV13 and TRBJ2-3; D is possibly TRBD2 (5 bases). Germline CDR1 reads PRHDT; CDR2 reads FYEKMQ (reference sequence). Trimming shortened V by 0 bases and J by 2 bases, and 9 bases separated the two germline ends. The CDR3 sequence is 15 residues long.

This chain joins TRBV29-1 and TRBJ2-2, with D tentatively TRBD2 (6 bases). Germline V gene sequence: CDR1 SQVTM, CDR2 ANQGSEA. The CDR3 is 14 amino acids. V was pared by 4 bases and J by 1 base, with 10 bases between. The CDR3 sequence is CSVAREWNTGELFF. The DNA for the CDR3 is TGCAGCGTTGCTCGGGAGTGGAACACCGGGGAGCTGTTTTTT.

The table lists this clonotype with many counts. The CDR3 spells CASSTTGTAIDEQYF. The CDR3 region has the DNA TGTGCCAGCAGTACGACGGGGACGGCGATCGACGAGCAGTACTTC. The chain carries TRBV28 and TRBJ2-7, with D possibly called TRBD1 or TRBD2 (5 bases each). The CDR3 covers 15 residues. The germline V gene encodes CDR1 MDHEN and CDR2 SYDVKM. V was pared by 5 bases and J by 5 bases, with 19 bases between.

The chain joins TRBV18 to TRBJ2-1, with D possibly being TRBD1 (6 bases). This CDR3 spans 14 amino acids. Per germline, CDR1 KGHSH and CDR2 LQKENI. V was shortened by 0 bases and J by 6 bases, with 9 bases between the two germline ends. The CDR3 nucleotides read TGTGCCAGCTCACCACCCCCAGGGGTCAATGAGCAGTTCTTC. Translation: CASSPPPGVNEQFF.

This clonotype was seen a handful of times. The gene calls are TRBV28 and TRBJ2-7; D is unclear. This CDR3 region has 11 residues. The germline gives CDR1 MDHEN, CDR2 SYDVKM. Trimming pared 6 bases from V and 4 bases from J, leaving 7 bases between. CDR3 loop: CASRSRYEQYF. The CDR3 region has the DNA TGTGCCAGCAGATCCCGGTACGAGCAGTACTTC.

A word on this clonotype: One base separates it from a far larger clone, so it is likely a read error. V is TRBV11-1 and J is TRBJ2-1; 7 bases match TRBD1. Germline V gene data show CDR1 as SGHAT and CDR2 as FQDESV (reference sequence). The CDR3 sequence is 17 residues long. V shed 0 bases, J shed 10 bases, and the junction held 15 bases outside the gene matches. This CDR3 reads CASSLAFMGQNHYEQFF. The DNA for the CDR3 is TGTGCCAGCAGCTTAGCTTTTATGGGACAGAACCACTACGAGCAGTTCTTC. Full variable domain (remainder filled in from reference TRBV11-1 and TRBJ2-1): EAEVAQSPRYKITEKSQAVAFWCDPISGHATLYWYRQILGQGPELLVQFQDESVVDDSQLPKDRFSAERLKGVDSTLKIQPAELGDSAMYLCASSLAFMGQNHYEQFFGPGTRLTVL.

This clonotype occurred many times. The chain has TRBV20-1 and TRBJ2-7, with a weak D call TRBD2 (6 bases). The CDR3 contains 15 residues. Germline CDR1 reads DFQATT; CDR2 reads SNEGSKA (reference sequence). The V end lost 4 bases, the J end lost 1 base, and 17 bases lay between the germline ends. The DNA of the CDR3 is TGCAGTGCTATCTCATGGGGACTCAAGTCCTACGAGCAGTACTTC. This encodes CSAISWGLKSYEQYF.

The chain employs TRBV19 and TRBJ2-7; TRBD1 agrees at 7 bases. The CDR3 sequence is 14 residues long. The ends lost 5 bases at V and 3 bases at J; junction bases unmatched: 7. Germline assignment: CDR1 LNHDA and CDR2 SQIVND (reference sequence). The CDR3: CASSPYRGSYEQYF. CDR3 nucleotide sequence: TGTGCCAGTAGTCCTTACAGGGGAAGCTACGAGCAGTACTTC. The full variable domain, with the rest looked up from reference TRBV19 and TRBJ2-7, is DGGITQSPKYLFRKEGQNVTLSCEQNLNHDAMYWYRQDPGQGLRLIYYSQIVNDFQKGDIAEGYSVSREKKESFPLTVTSAQKNPTAFYLCASSPYRGSYEQYFGPGTRLTVT.

This clonotype was counted many times. The J gene is TRBJ1-2, the V gene TRBV28, with 11 bases fitting TRBD1. Germline CDR1 is MDHEN and CDR2 is SYDVKM. Unmatched junction bases numbered 13, after V lost 6 bases and J lost 13 bases. The CDR3 contains 14 residues. CDR3: CASSSMGQGGVSTF. The CDR3 DNA sequence: TGTGCCAGCAGCTCGATGGGACAGGGGGGAGTTAGCACCTTC.

This clonotype has a count of ten or more. The V call is TRBV19, the J call TRBJ2-7; TRBD1 is a possible D gene (6 bases). Germline V lookup: CDR1 LNHDA, CDR2 SQIVND (reference sequence). With 5 bases removed from V and 3 bases from J, the gap between germline ends came to 14 bases. CDR3 length: 14 amino acids. The CDR3 coding sequence is TGTGCCAGTAGTGGCAGGGGCCAGGGCTACGAGCAGTACTTC. Translation: CASSGRGQGYEQYF.

This clonotype was seen only a few times. This sequence is one base from a far larger clone and is likely a read error. The chain joins TRBV6-2 or TRBV6-3 to TRBJ2-5; TRBD2 aligns across 15 bases. The CDR3 extends over 17 amino acids. Germline CDR1 and CDR2: MNHEY and SVGEGT. The V and J ends lost 5 bases and 11 bases, in that order; junction bases with no gene match: 15. CDR3 DNA sequence: TGTGCCAGCAGTCCCCAAGGGACTAGCGGGAGGCAGAATGAGCAGTACTTC. It encodes CASSPQGTSGRQNEQYF.

This clonotype appeared many times. The V gene is TRBV28, the J gene TRBJ2-7; 7 nucleotides align to TRBD1. Germline V lookup: CDR1 MDHEN, CDR2 SYDVKM. CDR3 length: 15 amino acids. With 2 bases clipped from V and 2 bases from J, the junction kept 6 bases outside the gene matches. CDR3 DNA sequence: TGTGCCAGCAGTTTAGGGACAGACATTGCCTACGAGCAGTACTTC. It specifies CASSLGTDIAYEQYF.

This clonotype was observed many times. The V and J genes are TRBV27 and TRBJ2-3; unclear D gene. Trimming took 3 bases from V and 3 from J, leaving 7 bases between them. There are 13 residues in the CDR3. The germline CDR1 and CDR2 sequences are MNHEY and SMNVEV (reference sequence). CDR3 in amino acids: CASSFYVTDTQYF. For the CDR3, the DNA is TGTGCCAGCAGTTTTTATGTTACAGATACGCAGTATTTT.

This clonotype has ten or more counts. The V call is TRBV7-2, the J call TRBJ2-1, with D tentatively TRBD2 (5 bases). V lost 0 bases and J 6 bases, leaving 9 bases between the germline ends. The CDR3 consists of 14 residues. Germline V gives CDR1 SGHTA, CDR2 FQGNSA. CDR3 nucleotide sequence: TGTGCCAGCAGCTTAGCAAGGGAGACCAATGAGCAGTTCTTC. Translated: CASSLARETNEQFF.

This clonotype was detected many times. This chain joins TRBV5-5 and TRBJ1-2; possibly TRBD1 for D (6 bases). Germline V gives CDR1 SGHKS, CDR2 YYEKEE (reference sequence). V lost 0 bases and J lost 1, with 13 bases in between. The length of the CDR3 is 16 residues. CDR3 in DNA: TGTGCCAGCAGCTTGGATTGGCAGGACAGTAACTATGGCTACACCTTC. It codes for CASSLDWQDSNYGYTF.

This clonotype was recorded at least ten times. This chain links TRBV4-3 with TRBJ2-2; 8 bases agree with TRBD1. V lost 3 bases and J lost 6; bases outside the gene matches: 3. The V gene's germline CDR1 is LGHNA and CDR2 YSLEER. The CDR3 runs to 14 residues. The CDR3 DNA is TGCGCCAGCAGCCAGGACAGGGTTCCCGGGGAGCTGTTTTTT. It specifies CASSQDRVPGELFF.

This clonotype was seen at least ten times. The J gene is TRBJ2-7, the V gene TRBV7-2; unclear D gene. The germline V and J ends were trimmed by 3 bases and 1 base, with 13 bases remaining between them. The CDR3 spans 15 residues. Germline loops: CDR1 SGHTA, CDR2 FQGNSA. As DNA, the CDR3 is TGTGCCAGCAGCTTGCGCGGCTTACCGTCCTACGAGCAGTACTTC. Amino acids: CASSLRGLPSYEQYF.

This clonotype was counted ten times or more. The chain couples TRBV4-3 to TRBJ2-1; D unclear. The CDR3 consists of 14 residues. The germline V gene has CDR1 LGHNA and CDR2 YSLEER. V was clipped by 0 bases and J by 3 bases, with 6 bases between them. CDR3 DNA sequence: TGCGCCAGCAGCCAAGAGGGGAACTACAATGAGCAGTTCTTC. Amino acid sequence: CASSQEGNYNEQFF.

This clonotype was observed many times. V usage is TRBV30 and J usage is TRBJ1-1, with unresolved D. This CDR3 spans 12 amino acids. V dropped 0 bases and J dropped 1 base, with 3 bases sitting between them. Germline lookup yields CDR1 GTSNPN and CDR2 SVGIG (reference sequence). As DNA, the CDR3 is TGTGCCTGGAGTGTTGGGAACACTGAAGCTTTCTTT. It translates to CAWSVGNTEAFF.

This clonotype occurred once. Germline and junction disagree at one end, which may indicate a read error. J is TRBJ1-1 and V is TRBV12-3 or TRBV12-4; 9 bases are a match to TRBD1. The length of the CDR3 is 16 residues. As DNA, the CDR3 is TGTGCCAGCAGTTTACTCGGGACAGGGACGAACACTGAAGCTTTCTTC. Translation: CASSLLGTGTNTEAFF.